The 13 T cell receptor beta chains below were found in one sample sequenced in a study of vaccination effects on CD4 cells after COVID-19. Sequencing in the ViraFEST assay came after antigen-specific CD4+ T cells had been expanded with viral peptide pools, which were used to stimulate PBMC. After less than 11 days in culture, the CD4+ T cells were isolated. Measured with immunoSEQ multiplex PCR; TCRdb has only the in-frame clones, and not every one. The top ten hold roughly 1.9% of the sample, which has about 79,000 clones, roughly 72% seen once. Their antigen targets remain unknown. Sequenced material: CD4+ T cells from PBMCs cultured with HCoV-229E spike peptides, taken before COVID-19 vaccination. The receptors originated from a human donor who received a COVID-19 vaccine.

The chain uses TRBV5-1 and TRBJ2-3; D call uncertain. In germline, CDR1 is SGHRS, CDR2 YFSETQ. The germline V and J ends were trimmed by 3 bases and 2 bases, with 10 bases remaining between them. This CDR3 contains 14 residues. Here the CDR3 reads CASSSGDATDTQYF. In DNA form, the CDR3 reads TGCGCCAGCAGCTCCGGCGACGCCACAGATACGCAGTATTTT.

The chain joins TRBV5-1 to TRBJ1-4, with TRBD1 matching over 7 bases. CDR1 and CDR2 from the germline V gene are SGHRS and YFSETQ. CDR3 length equals 14 residues. Unmatched junction bases numbered 8, after V lost 5 bases and J lost 7 bases. The CDR3 sequence: CASRSGTATEKLFF. Here the CDR3 DNA reads TGCGCCAGCAGATCTGGGACAGCGACTGAAAAACTGTTTTTT.

This clone has more than one count but fewer than ten. The chain recombines TRBV28 with TRBJ2-7; D remains unclear. Germline CDR1 reads MDHEN; CDR2 reads SYDVKM. The V end was cut by 5 bases, the J end by 2 bases, with 4 bases between. There are 11 residues in the CDR3. The CDR3 DNA reads as TGTGCCAGCAGTCGGACCTACGAGCAGTACGTC. As protein: CASSRTYEQYV.

This sequence joins TRBV7-8 and TRBJ2-7; 7 bases align to TRBD1. Losses at the gene ends were 2 bases for V and 2 bases for J; bases not matched to a gene: 6. This CDR3 is built from 15 residues. Per the germline V gene, CDR1 is SGHVS and CDR2 is FQNEAQ. The CDR3 region has the DNA TGTGCCAGCAGCTTATTTCTCCAGGGGGCCTACGAGCAGTACGTC. Its protein is CASSLFLQGAYEQYV.

The chain combines TRBV2 with TRBJ1-2, with D possibly being TRBD1 (6 bases). The CDR3 consists of 14 residues. Germline lookup yields CDR1 SNHLY and CDR2 FYNNEI. With 7 bases removed from V and 2 bases from J, the gap between germline ends came to 14 bases. The CDR3 coding sequence is TGTGCCAGCAATCGGAGGGACATAAACTATGGCTACACCTTC. Amino acids: CASNRRDINYGYTF.

This clone was observed a few times. The rearrangement joins TRBV24-1 to TRBJ1-6; a weak D match, TRBD1 (6 bases). Between the trimmed V and J ends, which lost 3 bases and 7 bases, there was a span of 15 bases. The CDR3 totals 16 residues. Germline assignment: CDR1 KGHDR and CDR2 SFDVKD. CDR3 loop: CATSDARGGINSPLHF. CDR3 nucleotides: TGTGCCACCAGTGATGCGCGAGGGGGAATAAATTCACCCCTCCACTTT.

This clone was seen more than once but under ten times. This sequence joins TRBV6-2 or TRBV6-3 and TRBJ1-6; no reliable D call. This CDR3 has 14 residues. The V end was cut by 6 bases, the J end by 5 bases, with 11 bases between. Germline V gene sequence: CDR1 MNHEY, CDR2 SVGEGT. The CDR3 region has the DNA TGTGCCAGCAGGTACAACTGGGATAATTCACCCCTCCACTTT. The encoded protein is CASRYNWDNSPLHF.

The genes are TRBV7-2 and TRBJ1-4, with D possibly TRBD1 on 5 matching bases. From germline, CDR1 is SGHTA and CDR2 FQGNSA. This CDR3 has 15 amino acids. The ends were cut back, 4 bases at V and 0 bases at J, with 9 bases in the middle. CDR3 DNA: TGTGCCAGCAGCTCCGACAGCGCAACTAATGAAAAACTGTTTTTT. Its translation is CASSSDSATNEKLFF. The variable domain in full, completed from reference TRBV7-2 and TRBJ1-4, reads GAGVSQSPSNKVTEKGKDVELRCDPISGHTALYWYRQSLGQGLEFLIYFQGNSAPDKSGLPSDRFSAERTGGSVSTLTIQRTQQEDSAVYLCASSSDSATNEKLFFGSGTQLSVL.

The CDR3 DNA reads as TGTGCCAGCAGCGTAGCCACTAGCGGGGGAGGCGGGGAGCTGTTTTTT. Its translation is CASSVATSGGGGELFF. The chain is built from TRBV9 and TRBJ2-2, with 11 bases that match TRBD2. Trimming at V came to 0 bases and at J to 7 bases, leaving 5 bases not matched to a gene. Germline V gene lookup returns CDR1 SGDLS and CDR2 YYNGEE. The CDR3 loop spans 16 amino acids. The whole variable domain, filled in from reference TRBV9 and TRBJ2-2, reads DSGVTQTPKHLITATGQRVTLRCSPRSGDLSVYWYQQSLDQGLQFLIQYYNGEERAKGNILERFSAQQFPDLHSELNLSSLELGDSALYFCASSVATSGGGGELFFGEGSRLTVL.

The J gene is TRBJ1-5, the V gene TRBV6-1; D remains ambiguous. The CDR3 consists of 14 residues. V lost 0 bases and J 0 bases, leaving 3 bases between the germline ends. Germline lookup yields CDR1 MNHNS and CDR2 SASEGT. CDR3 nucleotides: TGTGCCAGCAGTGAAGCCCGTAGCAATCAGCCCCAGCATTTT. It encodes CASSEARSNQPQHF.

The rearrangement uses TRBV30 and TRBJ2-3, with TRBD2 as a possible D gene (5 bases). The CDR3 sequence is 12 residues long. The V gene's germline CDR1 is GTSNPN and CDR2 SVGIG (reference sequence). V gave up 6 bases and J gave up 3 bases, with 10 bases separating them. Written as DNA, the CDR3 is TGTGCCTGCCGGAGGTCGACAGATACGCAGTATTTT. This codes for CACRRSTDTQYF.

This clone has only a few counts. The chain combines TRBV19 with TRBJ2-2; TRBD1 might be the D (6 bases). The V end lost 5 bases, the J end lost 2 bases, and 12 bases lay between the germline ends. The CDR3 consists of 15 residues. Germline V gives CDR1 LNHDA, CDR2 SQIVND (reference sequence). The CDR3 is CASSATGRNTGELFF. In DNA, the CDR3 is TGTGCCAGTAGTGCGACAGGAAGAAACACCGGGGAGCTGTTTTTT.

This clone was seen a handful of times. The chain combines TRBV3-1 (or the pseudogene TRBV3-2) with TRBJ1-2; D unclear. The ends were cut back, 3 bases at V and 3 bases at J, with 17 bases in the middle. The CDR3 covers 16 residues. CDR1 is LGHDT, CDR2 YNNKEL, per germline (reference sequence). The CDR3 reads CASSQRVGPGHYGYTF. For the CDR3, the DNA is TGTGCCAGCAGCCAGAGGGTCGGGCCCGGGCACTATGGCTACACCTTC.